This is a list of T cell receptor beta chains from one sample in a study of response to subunit inactivated influenza vaccine. TCRdb re-called the RT-PCR reads with MiXCR, one entry per CDR3 protein. In the table there are 500,000 or so distinct CDR3 sequences, 16% of which are singletons. The sequences come from CD4+ T cells sorted from PBMCs, collected less than 30 months after vaccination. The receptors originated from a man aged 45 to 75 who received an inactivated influenza vaccine. Each CDR3 is given with its conserved first and last residue. D genes are given only for firm matches. For some rows the clone size is stated as once, few or many, or as a class when expanded; others skip it.

d_gene | abundance | j_gene | v_gene | CDR3nt | CDR3aa
NA | NA | TRBJ2-1 | TRBV7-2 | TGTGCCAGCAGCTCCGACCGGGTAGGAAACAATGAGCAGTTCTTC | CASSSDRVGNNEQFF
TRBD1 | NA | TRBJ2-1 | TRBV28 | TGTGCCAGCAATTCGCCGGGACAGGGGTACAATGAGCAGTTCTTC | CASNSPGQGYNEQFF
TRBD1 | few | TRBJ1-6 | TRBV12-3/TRBV12-4 | TGTGCCAGCAGCCGGACAGGGGTGAATTCACCCCTCCACTTT | CASSRTGVNSPLHF
TRBD2 | NA | TRBJ2-1 | TRBV6-5 | TGTGCCAGCAGTTCGACTAGCGGGCTTTTGAATGAGCAGTTCTTC | CASSSTSGLLNEQFF
TRBD2 | few | TRBJ2-7 | TRBV3-1 | TGTGCCAGCAGGCCAAGGGGGACTAGGTTCCACGAGCAGTACTTC | CASRPRGTRFHEQYF
TRBD2 | few | TRBJ2-5 | TRBV20-1 | TGCAGTGCTAGACTAGCGGGTCGAGAGACCCAGTACTTC | CSARLAGRETQYF
NA | many | TRBJ2-3 | TRBV5-1 | TGCGCCAGCAGCTTGGGGGGGCGCCCAGATACGCAGTATTTT | CASSLGGRPDTQYF
NA | NA | TRBJ2-3 | TRBV25-1 | TGTGCCAGCAGTGAAGGCGGCGTGGGCCTCACAGATACGCAGTATTTT | CASSEGGVGLTDTQYF
NA | few | TRBJ1-1 | TRBV12-3/TRBV12-4 | TGTGCCAGCAGTCACCTTATAATGAACACTGAAGCTTTCTTT | CASSHLIMNTEAFF
NA | few | TRBJ2-5 | TRBV7-9 | TGTGCCAGCAGGCAAGAAGAGACCCAGTACTTC | CASRQEETQYF
NA | many | TRBJ1-4 | TRBV4-1 | TGCGCCAGCAGCCTTGGGCGGGCCGAAAAACTGTTTTTT | CASSLGRAEKLFF
TRBD1 | few | TRBJ2-1 | TRBV29-1 | TGCAGCGTTGTTCAGGCCAGGGGGACCTACAATGAGCAGTTCTTC | CSVVQARGTYNEQFF
NA | NA | TRBJ1-1 | TRBV19 | TGTGCCAGTAGTAAGGGCAGTTTCATGAACACTGAAGCTTTCTTT | CASSKGSFMNTEAFF
NA | NA | TRBJ1-2 | TRBV4-3 | TGCGCCAGCAGCCAGAGACAGTACAGGAGCTATGGCTACACCTTC | CASSQRQYRSYGYTF
TRBD1 | few | TRBJ2-1 | TRBV7-2 | TGTGCCAGCAGCTCTACCGGGACAGCCCTGTTCTTC | CASSSTGTALFF
NA | few | TRBJ1-1 | TRBV10-3 | TGTGCCATCAGTGAGAGAACAGACACTGAAGCTTTCTTT | CAISERTDTEAFF
NA | few | TRBJ2-5 | TRBV5-1 | TGCGCCAGCAGCTTGGCTCTGGGTATTAGGGCCCAGTACTTC | CASSLALGIRAQYF
NA | NA | TRBJ2-2 | TRBV4-3 | TGCGCCAGCAGCCAAGAAGGCACAGGGATCGGGGAGCTGTTTTTT | CASSQEGTGIGELFF
NA | few | TRBJ1-6 | TRBV20-1 | TGCAGTGCTAGAACTCCAGGGAGGAATTCACCCCTCCACTTT | CSARTPGRNSPLHF
TRBD1 | few | TRBJ2-5 | TRBV6-5 | TGTGCCAGCAGTTACTCGGGACAGCGTCAAGAGACCCAGTACTTC | CASSYSGQRQETQYF
TRBD2 | NA | TRBJ2-2 | TRBV7-2 | TGTGCCAGCAGCTTTGTAGCGGGAGGAATGGCCGGGGAGCTGTTTTTT | CASSFVAGGMAGELFF
TRBD2 | NA | TRBJ2-3 | TRBV28 | TGTGCCAGCAGCTGGGGAGGGCTAACTAGCACAGATACGCAGTATTTT | CASSWGGLTSTDTQYF
TRBD2 | NA | TRBJ2-7 | TRBV4-3 | TGCGCCAGCAGCCAAGACTCTAGCGGGAGGGCCAAGGGATACGAGCAGTACTTC | CASSQDSSGRAKGYEQYF
NA | few | TRBJ2-7 | TRBV7-2 | TGTGCCAGCAGCACGGGACTGGGGGAATACGAGCAGTACTTC | CASSTGLGEYEQYF
NA | few | TRBJ2-1 | TRBV29-1 | TGCAGCGTTGAGGTCCAGCGGGCATACAATGAGCAGTTCTTC | CSVEVQRAYNEQFF
NA | NA | TRBJ2-4 | TRBV7-2 | TGTGCCAGTCGAGGCTCCCGGGACACGGAGTACTTC | CASRGSRDTEYF
NA | few | TRBJ2-3 | TRBV2 | TGTGCCAGCAGTGTAGGAAAGGTCACAGATACGCAGTATTTT | CASSVGKVTDTQYF
NA | NA | TRBJ2-5 | TRBV18 | TGTGCCAGCTCACGGGCACCCGAAGAGACCCAGTACTTC | CASSRAPEETQYF
TRBD2 | NA | TRBJ2-2 | TRBV10-3 | TGTGCCACCGCCCAGGTTGCGGGAGGGCGGGACACCGGGGAGCTGTTTTTT | CATAQVAGGRDTGELFF
TRBD1 | NA | TRBJ2-5 | TRBV19 | TGTGCCAGTAGTATTAGCAGGACAGGCGGCCGAGAGACCCAGTACTTC | CASSISRTGGRETQYF
NA | many | TRBJ1-2 | TRBV24-1 | TGTGCCACCAGTGATTCTGGGCTAGGGTACTATGGCTACACCTTC | CATSDSGLGYYGYTF